This T cell receptor beta chain emerged from a study of HIV-infected patients and healthy controls. Whole-study findings and limits: Only sixteen HIV-infected individuals were processed, a major limit on how widely findings apply. CDR3 sharing between individuals was lower in HIV-infected patients than in healthy controls.

This clonotype was observed many times. Its antigen is as yet unknown. All unsorted peripheral T cells were captured because whole blood was used without fractionation. Alpha and beta constant-region primers primed reverse transcription of about 500 ng RNA. Separate chain-specific third strand synthesis with multiplexing indices produced the alpha and beta libraries. Priming off the SP2 site generated the second strand. TCRdb ran MiXCR on the 5' RACE reads and lists one entry per CDR3 protein. The table lists about 15,000 distinct CDR3 sequences, 6% to 9% of them singletons. Trimming left V 8 bases short and J 12 bases short, with 14 bases between. This CDR3 spans 11 amino acids. CDR1 is SNHLY, CDR2 FYNNEI, per germline.

Sequencing was done on a sample of blood. The J gene is TRBJ2-1, the V gene TRBV2; tentatively, D is TRBD2 (6 bases). This receptor was taken from an adult in good health. The CDR3 region is CASHQEGPQFF. Here the CDR3 DNA reads TGTGCCAGCCACCAGGAGGGACCGCAGTTCTTC.